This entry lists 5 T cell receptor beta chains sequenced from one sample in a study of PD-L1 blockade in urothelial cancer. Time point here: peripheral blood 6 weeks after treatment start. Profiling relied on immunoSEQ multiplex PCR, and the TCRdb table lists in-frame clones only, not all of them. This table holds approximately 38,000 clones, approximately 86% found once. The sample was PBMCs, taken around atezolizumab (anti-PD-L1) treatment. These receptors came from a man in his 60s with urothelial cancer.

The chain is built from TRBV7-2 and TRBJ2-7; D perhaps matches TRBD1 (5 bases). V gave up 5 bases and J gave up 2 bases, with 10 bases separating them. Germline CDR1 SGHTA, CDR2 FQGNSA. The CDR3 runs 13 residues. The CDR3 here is CASSSDSAYEQYF. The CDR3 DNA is TGTGCCAGCAGCAGCGACAGCGCCTACGAGCAGTACTTC. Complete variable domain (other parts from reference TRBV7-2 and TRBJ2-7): GAGVSQSPSNKVTEKGKDVELRCDPISGHTALYWYRQSLGQGLEFLIYFQGNSAPDKSGLPSDRFSAERTGGSVSTLTIQRTQQEDSAVYLCASSSDSAYEQYFGPGTRLTVT.

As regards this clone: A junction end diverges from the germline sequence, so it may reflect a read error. CDR3 region: CASSSRDRGRVSYDYTF. In DNA form, the CDR3 reads TGTGCCAGCAGCTCTCGGGACAGGGGGCGCGTATCCTATGACTACACCTTC. The chain recombines TRBV7-9 with TRBJ1-2, with 12 bases identical to TRBD1. This CDR3 is 17 amino acids long. The germline V gene encodes CDR1 SEHNR and CDR2 FQNEAQ (reference sequence). The whole variable domain, filled in from reference TRBV7-9 and TRBJ1-2, reads DTGVSQNPRHKITKRGQNVTFRCDPISEHNRLYWYRQTLGQGPEFLTYFQNEAQLEKSRLLSDRFSAERPKGSFSTLEIQRTEQGDSAMYLCASSSRDRGRVSYDYTFGSGTRLTVV.

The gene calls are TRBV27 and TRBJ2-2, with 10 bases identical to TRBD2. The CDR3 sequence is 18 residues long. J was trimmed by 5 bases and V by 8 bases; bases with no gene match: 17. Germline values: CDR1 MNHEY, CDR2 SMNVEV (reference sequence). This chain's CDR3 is CASPLSSGRRVGTGELFF. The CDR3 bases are TGTGCCAGCCCCCTCTCTAGCGGGAGAAGGGTAGGAACCGGGGAGCTGTTTTTT.

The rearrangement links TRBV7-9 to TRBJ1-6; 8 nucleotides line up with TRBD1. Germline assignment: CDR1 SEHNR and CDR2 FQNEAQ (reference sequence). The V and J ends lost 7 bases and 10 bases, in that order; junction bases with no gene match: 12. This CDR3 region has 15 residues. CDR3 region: CASTRTGSGKSPLHF. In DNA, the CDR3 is TGTGCCAGCACCAGGACAGGGTCGGGAAAGTCACCCCTCCACTTT.

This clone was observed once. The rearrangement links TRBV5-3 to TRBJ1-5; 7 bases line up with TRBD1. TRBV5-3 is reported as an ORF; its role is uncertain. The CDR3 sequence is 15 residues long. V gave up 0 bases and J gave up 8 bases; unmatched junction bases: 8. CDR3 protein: CARSLEQGPFEPQHF. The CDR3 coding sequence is TGTGCCAGAAGCTTGGAACAGGGGCCGTTTGAGCCCCAGCATTTT.